A single sample is the source of the 24 T cell receptor beta chains below, sequenced in a study of vaccination effects on CD4 cells after COVID-19. The protocol was immunoSEQ multiplex PCR, while the TCRdb copy is restricted to in-frame clones and leaves out a portion. The repertoire consists of roughly 30,000 clones, with approximately 71% occurring once and the leading ten covering 9%. Pools of viral peptides were used by the ViraFEST assay to expand antigen-specific CD4+ T cells ahead of sequencing. It was after approximately 10 days of culture that CD4+ T cells were isolated. Participants each got two BNT162b2 or mRNA-1273 vaccine doses. These TCRs are of unknown antigen specificity. Sequenced here: CD4+ T cells from PBMCs cultured with HCoV-NL63 spike peptides, sampled after COVID-19 vaccination. Receptors were obtained from a human donor who received a COVID-19 vaccine.

This chain joins TRBV5-1 and TRBJ1-2; no reliable D call. Trimming took 0 bases from V and 8 from J, leaving 11 bases between them. The length of the CDR3 is 13 residues. In germline, CDR1 is SGHRS, CDR2 YFSETQ. The CDR3 reads CASSLGRLEGYTF. CDR3 in DNA: TGCGCCAGCAGCTTGGGAAGGTTAGAAGGCTACACCTTC.

The chain joins TRBV12-3 or TRBV12-4 to TRBJ2-3; maybe TRBD2 (6 bases). The CDR3 sequence is 13 residues long. Trimming shortened V by 5 bases and J by 3 bases, and 9 bases separated the two germline ends. The CDR3 coding sequence is TGTGCCAGCAGTCAACTAGCAACAGATACGCAGTATTTT. This translates into CASSQLATDTQYF.

By sample share, this clone is medium-sized (0.01 to 0.1%). The genes are TRBV21-1 and TRBJ1-5; the listed D gene, TRBD1, was not tested against the DNA. TRBV21-1 is a pseudogene segment. CDR3 length: 15 residues. The CDR3 DNA follows: TGTGCCAGCAGCAATTGGTCCAGGGAACTTCAGCCCCAGCATTTT. The encoded protein is CASSNWSRELQPQHF.

This clone has just a few counts. The chain joins TRBV6-5 to TRBJ2-1; 11 nucleotides agree with TRBD2. After removal of 5 bases from V and 7 bases from J, the junction contained 7 bases not matched to a gene. This CDR3 comprises 15 residues. The germline V gene has CDR1 MNHEY and CDR2 SVGAGI. The CDR3: CASSPRLAGKNEQFF. DNA of the CDR3: TGTGCCAGCAGTCCGAGACTAGCGGGAAAAAATGAGCAGTTCTTC.

This clone was counted between two and nine times. The chain is built from TRBV25-1 and TRBJ1-2; D uncertain. The CDR3 loop spans 13 amino acids. Trimming cost V 6 bases and J 2 bases, with 10 bases left between them. From germline, CDR1 is MGHDK and CDR2 SYGVNS. In nucleotides, the CDR3 is TGTGCCAGCAGGAGGGAGGAGAACTATGGCTACACCTTC. This gives the protein CASRREENYGYTF.

The J gene is TRBJ2-3, the V gene TRBV6-4; TRBD2 matches at 13 bases. V lost 4 bases, J lost 5 bases, and 9 bases stayed unmatched. In germline, CDR1 is MRHNA, CDR2 SNTAGT. The CDR3 has 17 amino acids. CDR3 coding DNA: TGTGCCAGCAGTGCCGCGACTAGCGGGGGGCGAGGAGATACGCAGTATTTT. This codes for CASSAATSGGRGDTQYF.

The chain couples TRBV6-1 to TRBJ2-5, with 11 nucleotides matching TRBD2. Looked up from germline, CDR1 is MNHNS and CDR2 is SASEGT. The CDR3 runs 16 residues. The junction had 6 bases not matched to a gene; V was cut back by 4 bases and J by 2 bases. CDR3 sequence (DNA): TGTGCCAGCAGTGCTACTAGCGGGAGACTTCAAGAGACCCAGTACTTC. Its protein product is CASSATSGRLQETQYF.

V gene TRBV18 combines with J gene TRBJ1-3, with D unclear. CDR1 is KGHSH, CDR2 LQKENI, per germline. V was pared by 2 bases and J by 0 bases, with 11 bases between. The CDR3 totals 16 residues. The CDR3 is CASSPSPVSSGNTIYF. The DNA for the CDR3 is TGTGCCAGCTCACCATCTCCTGTATCCTCTGGAAACACCATATATTTT.

This clone was observed a single time. The DNA for the CDR3 is TGTGCCAGCAGCCCAGGGACCTATGGCTACACCTTC. This codes for CASSPGTYGYTF. The chain employs TRBV7-2 and TRBJ1-2, with D perhaps TRBD1 (5 bases). The CDR3 spans 12 residues. Trimming shortened V by 5 bases and J by 4 bases, and 8 bases separated the two germline ends. CDR1 SGHTA and CDR2 FQGNSA come from the germline V gene.

The chain joins TRBV7-9 to TRBJ1-1; D might be TRBD1 (6 bases). V was cut by 3 bases and J by 1 base, with 24 bases left in between. Germline CDR1 reads SEHNR; CDR2 reads FQNEAQ (reference sequence). The CDR3 covers 19 residues. The CDR3, as DNA: TGTGCCAGCAGCTTGTTGCCTCTTCTAAAGACAGGATCGAACACTGAAGCTTTCTTT. Protein sequence: CASSLLPLLKTGSNTEAFF.

The gene calls are TRBV7-7 and TRBJ2-5; D gene ambiguous. Trimming stripped 4 bases from V and 2 bases from J, with 17 bases between. Germline CDR1 is SSHAT and CDR2 is FNYEAQ (reference sequence). The CDR3 consists of 16 residues. The chain's CDR3 is CASSSGKLIAQETQYF. CDR3 bases: TGTGCCAGCAGCTCAGGAAAGTTGATTGCGCAAGAGACCCAGTACTTC.

The chain joins TRBV7-2 to TRBJ2-7; D uncertain. Germline lookup yields CDR1 SGHTA and CDR2 FQGNSA. CDR3 length: 13 residues. The V and J ends lost 0 bases and 1 base respectively, with 4 bases between them. The CDR3 nucleotides read TGTGCCAGCAGCTTAGCTCGGTCCTACGAGCAGTACTTC. This codes for CASSLARSYEQYF.

The CDR3 nucleotides read TGCAGCGTTGTAATGGGGGGCCTGGAGACCCAGTACTTC. This sequence encodes CSVVMGGLETQYF. The V call is TRBV29-1, the J call TRBJ2-5, with D tentatively TRBD1 or TRBD2 (6 bases each). Between the trimmed V and J ends, which lost 4 bases and 5 bases, there was a span of 14 bases. Germline V gene lookup returns CDR1 SQVTM and CDR2 ANQGSEA. CDR3 size: 13 residues.

CDR3 region: CASSQSGGGTNSGYTF. DNA of the CDR3: TGCGCCAGCAGCCAAAGTGGGGGGGGTACTAATTCGGGCTACACCTTC. The chain combines TRBV4-1 with TRBJ1-2; D is perhaps TRBD1 (5 bases). The germline V and J ends were trimmed by 2 bases and 8 bases, with 21 bases remaining between them. Germline V gives CDR1 MGHRA, CDR2 YSYEKL. CDR3 size: 16 residues.

The chain couples TRBV6-5 to TRBJ2-1; D may be TRBD1 or TRBD2 (6 bases each). Germline CDR1 is MNHEY and CDR2 is SVGAGI. Deletions cut 5 bases from V and 7 bases from J, with 15 bases between. The CDR3 is 14 amino acids. The CDR3 loop reads CASSNTGRWNEQFF. The CDR3, as DNA: TGTGCCAGCAGTAACACAGGGAGGTGGAATGAGCAGTTCTTC.

The V call is TRBV30, the J call TRBJ1-1; D not certain. CDR1 is GTSNPN, CDR2 SVGIG, per germline (reference sequence). V was shortened by 3 bases and J by 1 base, with 9 bases between the two germline ends. The CDR3 runs 13 residues. The CDR3 loop is CAWSQTGNTEAFF. The CDR3 region has the DNA TGTGCCTGGAGCCAGACCGGGAACACTGAAGCTTTCTTT.

To note about this clone: At one boundary the junction diverges from the germline segment, which might be a read error. The chain recombines TRBV5-1 with TRBJ2-1; D may be TRBD1 (6 bases). The germline V gene encodes CDR1 SGHRS and CDR2 YFSETQ. CDR3 length: 14 residues. The CDR3: CASCLAVGGSEQFF. The DNA for the CDR3 is TGCGCCAGCTGCTTGGCCGTAGGGGGAAGTGAGCAGTTCTTC.

The J gene is TRBJ2-1, the V gene TRBV2, with 8 bases that match TRBD2. Germline-derived CDR1 and CDR2 are SNHLY and FYNNEI. This CDR3 is 14 amino acids long. Trimming cost V 6 bases and J 5 bases; bases outside gene matches: 6. The CDR3 region is CASSRLAIDNEQFF. CDR3 coding DNA: TGTGCCAGCAGCCGACTAGCGATAGACAATGAGCAGTTCTTC.

The chain has TRBV5-1 and TRBJ2-5; the match to TRBD2 covers 8 bases. The germline V gene has CDR1 SGHRS and CDR2 YFSETQ. This CDR3 is built from 15 residues. After removal of 1 base from V and 1 base from J, the junction contained 3 bases not matched to a gene. CDR3 sequence: CASSLWAGGQETQYF. As DNA, the CDR3 is TGCGCCAGCAGCTTGTGGGCGGGGGGCCAAGAGACCCAGTACTTC.

The chain links TRBV10-2 to TRBJ2-7; 10 nucleotides match TRBD2. CDR3 length equals 13 residues. V was pared by 6 bases and J by 4 bases, with 3 bases of the junction left unmatched. Germline V gives CDR1 WSHSY, CDR2 SAAADI. The CDR3 coding sequence is TGCGCCAGCAGCTCTAGCGGGAGTTACGAGCAGTACTTC. Translating it yields CASSSSGSYEQYF.

V usage is TRBV19 and J usage is TRBJ2-3; 8 positions agree with TRBD1. The CDR3 extends over 18 amino acids. V trimming: 5 bases; J trimming: 5 bases; junction bases outside the gene matches: 18. CDR1 is LNHDA, CDR2 SQIVND, per germline (reference sequence). The CDR3 protein is CASSHSAFRAGGKDTQYF. In DNA form, the CDR3 reads TGTGCCAGTAGTCACTCCGCGTTCCGGGCAGGGGGCAAAGATACGCAGTATTTT.

The chain links TRBV3-1 (or the pseudogene TRBV3-2) to TRBJ1-2; D perhaps matches TRBD1 (5 bases). Trimming pared 3 bases from V and 4 bases from J, leaving 15 bases between. The CDR3 runs 15 residues. Germline V gene lookup returns CDR1 LGHDT and CDR2 YNNKEL (reference sequence). CDR3 DNA sequence: TGTGCCAGCAGCCACGGCGGAGGGACTGGCTATGGCTACACCTTC. Protein product: CASSHGGGTGYGYTF.

The chain combines TRBV4-1 with TRBJ1-4, with D perhaps TRBD1 (5 bases). Trimming took 3 bases from V and 6 from J, leaving 20 bases between them. The CDR3 runs 17 residues. Germline CDR1 MGHRA, CDR2 YSYEKL. CDR3 in amino acids: CASSHPGSRGDDEKLFF. The CDR3 coding sequence is TGCGCCAGCAGCCACCCAGGGTCTCGGGGGGATGATGAAAAACTGTTTTTT.

The rearrangement links TRBV4-1 to TRBJ2-7, with TRBD2 identical over 8 bases. Germline V gene data show CDR1 as MGHRA and CDR2 as YSYEKL. This CDR3 has 17 residues. The junction had 13 bases not matched to a gene; V was cut back by 5 bases and J by 1 base. The chain's CDR3 is CASSEPLAAALSYEQYF. The CDR3 DNA follows: TGCGCCAGCAGCGAACCACTAGCGGCCGCGTTATCCTACGAGCAGTACTTC.